This TCR beta chain was profiled in a study of cytomegalovirus exposure and HLA in healthy donors. V was pared by 3 bases and J by 4 bases, with 10 bases between. Per the germline V gene, CDR1 is GTSNPN and CDR2 is SVGIG (reference sequence). The CDR3 has 13 amino acids. Primers for the PCR totalled 60 Vbeta and 13 Jbeta. Sequencing was performed with immunoSEQ multiplex PCR; in TCRdb, only in-frame clones are kept and a portion is missing. Of around 140,000 clones listed, 70% to 85% were seen once; the top ten hold 1.9%. The donors (healthy individuals) were bone marrow donors. Study observations and caveats: Apparent HLA restriction characterized most CMV-associated TCR beta chains in a later analysis. Analysis performed later found under 20,000 TCR beta sequences associated with HLA alleles at 0.05 false discovery rate.

With respect to this clone: Its antigen is as yet unknown.

This chain links TRBV30 with TRBJ2-1; D may be TRBD1 (6 bases). Material: PBMCs. The receptor's source is a woman between 40 and 55 years old in good health and CMV-seronegative. The DNA of the CDR3 is TGTGCCTGGAGGCAGGGGTTTTACAATGAGCAGTTCTTC. Translating it yields CAWRQGFYNEQFF.